Shown below are 17 T cell receptor beta chains from a single sample sequenced in a study of T cell clonality in common variable immunodeficiency. These receptors lack a known antigen. Clones were sequenced by immunoSEQ multiplex PCR, and TCRdb holds only the in-frame ones, with some missing. Singletons are absent from the sample, which has around 33,000 clones. Regarding the study as a whole: Fewer deletions and N-nucleotide insertions were reportedly seen in common variable immunodeficiency TCR beta sequences.

Sequencing was performed on peripheral blood mononuclear cells. The source is a human donor with common variable immunodeficiency.

Remarks on this clone: Coverage ceases 3 residues before the CDR3 finishes, and the germline J gene fills in the end. The chain employs TRBV20-1 and TRBJ2-7, with D perhaps matching TRBD2 (5 bases). CDR3 length: 13 residues. Trimming pared 2 bases from V and 2 bases from J, leaving 10 bases between. Germline-derived CDR1 and CDR2 are DFQATT and SNEGSKA (reference sequence). The DNA read from the CDR3 is TGCAGTGCTAGACGGACTTCCCCCTACGAG. Encoded protein: CSARRTSPYE. The complete CDR3 reads CSARRTSPYEQYF.

With respect to this clone: The read is 3 residues too short to cover the CDR3 end, so that end is filled in from the germline J gene. The chain links TRBV7-3 to TRBJ2-1, with D perhaps matching TRBD2 (6 bases). The CDR3 spans 16 residues. In germline, CDR1 is SGHTA, CDR2 FQGTGA. V lost 2 bases to trimming and J lost 2 bases, with 13 bases between them. The part of the CDR3 DNA that was read is TGTGCCAGCAGCTTAGTGGGACTGGGCGCCTACAATGAG. This sequence encodes CASSLVGLGAYNE. The full CDR3 sequence reads CASSLVGLGAYNEQFF. Full variable domain (outside the CDR3, taken from reference TRBV7-3 and TRBJ2-1): GAGVSQTPSNKVTEKGKYVELRCDPISGHTALYWYRQSLGQGPEFLIYFQGTGAADDSGLPNDRFFAVRPEGSVSTLKIQRTERGDSAVYLCASSLVGLGAYNEQFFGPGTRLTVL.

This clone qualifies as medium-sized. The read terminates 3 residues before the CDR3 end, so the remaining end is supplied by the germline J gene. The chain links TRBV2 to TRBJ2-1; TRBD1 agrees at 11 bases. The CDR3 runs 14 residues. V lost 7 bases, J lost 4 bases, and 3 bases stayed unmatched. CDR1 is SNHLY and CDR2 is FYNNEI in the germline V gene. CDR3 protein: CASKGQGAYNEQFF. The part of the CDR3 DNA that was read is TGTGCCAGCAAAGGACAGGGGGCATACAATGAG.

This clone was seen repeatedly, ten times or more. From the germline J gene comes the end of the CDR3, since the read stops 3 residues before it. V is TRBV28 and J is TRBJ1-2; the match to TRBD1 covers 9 bases. V was pared by 4 bases and J by 3 bases, with 6 bases of the junction left unmatched. CDR3 size: 15 residues. From germline, CDR1 is MDHEN and CDR2 SYDVKM. Incomplete CDR3 DNA: TGTGCCAGCAGTTCTCCCGGGACAGGGCACTATGGC. Translating it yields CASSSPGTGHYG. The CDR3 as a whole reads CASSSPGTGHYGYTF.

This clone came up a few times. The read ends 3 residues before the CDR3 terminus; that terminus is restored from the germline J gene. This chain connects TRBV10-1 to TRBJ2-5; 12 bases match TRBD2. Losses at the gene ends were 6 bases for V and 0 bases for J; bases not matched to a gene: 5. The CDR3 sequence is 16 residues long. Germline V gives CDR1 WNHNN, CDR2 SYGVQD (reference sequence). The CDR3 sequence: CASSDLAGGNQETQYF. The CDR3 DNA, read in part, is TGCGCCAGCAGCGATCTAGCGGGAGGGAACCAAGAGACC.

As for this clone: The read is 3 residues too short to cover the CDR3 end, so that end is filled in from the germline J gene. The V and J genes are TRBV19 and TRBJ1-5; a possible D gene is TRBD1 (5 bases). Trimming took off 5 bases at V and 5 bases at J, with 16 bases between the two ends. This CDR3 has 15 amino acids. Germline V gene data show CDR1 as LNHDA and CDR2 as SQIVND (reference sequence). The DNA read from the CDR3 is TGTGCCAGTAGTCCGATGGGGCAGCTTTATCAGCCC. Translation: CASSPMGQLYQP. In full, the CDR3 is CASSPMGQLYQPQHF.

This clone was recorded at least ten times. Read coverage stops 3 residues before the CDR3 terminus; the germline J gene supplies the remainder. The genes are TRBV7-3 and TRBJ2-7; TRBD1 is a possible D gene (6 bases). Trimming took 5 bases from V and 2 from J, leaving 13 bases between them. The CDR3 runs 14 residues. CDR1 and CDR2 from the germline V gene are SGHTA and FQGTGA. The CDR3 here is CASSVDSLAYEQYF. The sequenced part of the CDR3 DNA is TGTGCCAGCAGCGTGGACAGCTTAGCCTACGAG.

This clone was observed at least ten times. The read gets to within 3 residues of the CDR3 end, and the germline J gene fills in the rest. This rearrangement joins TRBV7-9 to TRBJ2-7; 7 positions match TRBD1. The V gene end was trimmed by 5 bases and the J gene end by 1 base; junction bases not matched to a gene: 5. CDR1 SEHNR and CDR2 FQNEAQ come from the germline V gene (reference sequence). This CDR3 has 14 amino acids. The CDR3 is CASSPRTGSYEQYF. CDR3 DNA (partial): TGTGCCAGCAGCCCCCGGACAGGTTCCTACGAG.

This clone was counted at least ten times. From the germline J gene comes the end of the CDR3, since the read stops 3 residues before it. The chain couples TRBV4-1 to TRBJ1-2; TRBD1 agrees at 9 bases. Germline loops: CDR1 MGHRA, CDR2 YSYEKL. Trimming at V came to 5 bases and at J to 7 bases, leaving 14 bases not matched to a gene. This CDR3 contains 16 residues. The part of the CDR3 DNA that was read is TGCGCCAGCAGCGCCTCCGGGACAGGGAATTCTTTTGGC. It yields the protein CASSASGTGNSFG. The CDR3, in full, reads CASSASGTGNSFGYTF.

This clone has a handful of counts. A much bigger clone sits one base away, suggesting this may be a read error. The read ends 3 residues before the CDR3 terminus; that terminus is restored from the germline J gene. The gene calls are TRBV29-1 and TRBJ2-1; 8 bases map to TRBD1. CDR1 is SQVTM, CDR2 ANQGSEA, per germline. V shed 4 bases, J shed 7 bases, and the junction held 9 bases outside the gene matches. CDR3 length: 14 residues. The CDR3 spells CSVATETGVNEQFF. The sequenced CDR3 bases are TGCAGCGTTGCCACCGAGACAGGGGTGAATGAG.

This clone showed up many times. The read stops 3 residues short of the end of the CDR3; the missing end is completed from the germline J gene. The rearrangement links TRBV6-1 to TRBJ2-7; D is unclear. The germline CDR1 and CDR2 sequences are MNHNS and SASEGT. V gave up 4 bases and J gave up 3 bases, with 10 bases separating them. The CDR3 contains 13 residues. CDR3 DNA (partial): TGTGCCAGCAGTGTTGGCGGAGACTACGAG. This encodes CASSVGGDYE. In full, the CDR3 reads CASSVGGDYEQYF.

In regard to this clone: The read is 3 residues too short to cover the CDR3 end, so that end is filled in from the germline J gene. This chain joins TRBV5-1 and TRBJ1-1, with TRBD1 as a possible D gene (5 bases). Germline V lookup: CDR1 SGHRS, CDR2 YFSETQ. This CDR3 comprises 13 residues. Deletions cut 5 bases from V and 1 base from J, with 9 bases between. The part of the CDR3 DNA that was read is TGCGCCAGCAGGGGGGGAGAGAACACTGAA. As protein: CASRGGENTE. The whole CDR3 sequence reads CASRGGENTEAFF.

As regards this clone: From the germline J gene comes the end of the CDR3, since the read stops 3 residues before it. The gene calls are TRBV18 and TRBJ1-4, with D possibly matching TRBD1 (6 bases). V was clipped by 1 base and J by 7 bases, with 10 bases between them. CDR3 size: 14 residues. The V gene's germline CDR1 is KGHSH and CDR2 LQKENI. Incomplete CDR3 DNA: TGTGCCAGCTCACCACTACAGGGAGGTGAAAAA. Its protein is CASSPLQGGEK. The complete CDR3 reads CASSPLQGGEKLFF.

As regards this clone: The read terminates 3 residues ahead of where the CDR3 ends, so the germline J gene completes it. This chain links TRBV2 with TRBJ1-4, with a tentative D call TRBD1 (6 bases). CDR3 size: 13 residues. Germline V gene sequence: CDR1 SNHLY, CDR2 FYNNEI. V was cut by 6 bases and J by 3 bases, with 8 bases left in between. CDR3 DNA (partial): TGTGCCAGCAGGGCAGGGGCTAATGAAAAA. It specifies CASRAGANEK. The full CDR3 reads CASRAGANEKLFF.

This clone was counted only a few times. The read terminates 3 residues before the CDR3 end, so the remaining end is supplied by the germline J gene. The J gene is TRBJ1-3, the V gene TRBV18; 9 positions agree with TRBD1. J gave up 7 bases and V 3 bases, and 1 base lay outside the gene matches. This CDR3 region has 13 residues. Germline-derived CDR1 and CDR2 are KGHSH and LQKENI. The CDR3 reads CASSPGTGNTIYF. Incomplete CDR3 DNA: TGTGCCAGCTCACCTGGGACAGGGAACACC.

This clone showed up many times. The CDR3 extends 3 residues past the end of the read, so its final part is completed from the germline J gene. The V and J genes are TRBV29-1 and TRBJ1-1, with TRBD1 as a possible D gene (6 bases). V gave up 4 bases and J gave up 5 bases, with 17 bases separating them. The CDR3 is 14 residues long. Germline values: CDR1 SQVTM, CDR2 ANQGSEA. The CDR3 sequence: CSVAKQGAGTEAFF. The sequenced part of the CDR3 DNA is TGCAGCGTTGCCAAACAGGGAGCTGGGACTGAA.

Comment on this clone: The read ends 3 residues before the CDR3 terminus; that terminus is restored from the germline J gene. The chain carries TRBV18 and TRBJ1-3, with TRBD1 as a possible D gene (5 bases). Trimming shortened V by 0 bases and J by 4 bases, and 16 bases separated the two germline ends. This CDR3 comprises 17 residues. Germline assignment: CDR1 KGHSH and CDR2 LQKENI. CDR3 protein: CASSPPSVRVSGNTIYF. The sequenced CDR3 bases are TGTGCCAGCTCACCACCGTCCGTCAGGGTTTCAGGAAACACC.